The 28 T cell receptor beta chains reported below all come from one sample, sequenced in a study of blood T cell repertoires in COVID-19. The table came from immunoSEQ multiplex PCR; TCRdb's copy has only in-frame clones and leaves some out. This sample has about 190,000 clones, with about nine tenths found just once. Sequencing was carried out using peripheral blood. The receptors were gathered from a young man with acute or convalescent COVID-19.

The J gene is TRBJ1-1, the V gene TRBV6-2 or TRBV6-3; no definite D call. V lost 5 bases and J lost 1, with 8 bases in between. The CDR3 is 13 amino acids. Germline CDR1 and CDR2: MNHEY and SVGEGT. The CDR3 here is CASSTFQNTEAFF. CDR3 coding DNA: TGTGCCAGCAGTACATTTCAGAACACTGAAGCTTTCTTT.

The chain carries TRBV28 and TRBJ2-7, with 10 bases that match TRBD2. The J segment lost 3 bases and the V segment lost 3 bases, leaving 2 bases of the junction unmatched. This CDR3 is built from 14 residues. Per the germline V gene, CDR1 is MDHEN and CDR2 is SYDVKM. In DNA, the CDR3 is TGTGCCAGCAGTTTCCTAGCGGGAGTCTACGAGCAGTACTTC. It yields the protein CASSFLAGVYEQYF. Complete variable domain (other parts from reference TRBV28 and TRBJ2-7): DVKVTQSSRYLVKRTGEKVFLECVQDMDHENMFWYRQDPGLGLRLIYFSYDVKMKEKGDIPEGYSVSREKKERFSLILESASTNQTSMYLCASSFLAGVYEQYFGPGTRLTVT.

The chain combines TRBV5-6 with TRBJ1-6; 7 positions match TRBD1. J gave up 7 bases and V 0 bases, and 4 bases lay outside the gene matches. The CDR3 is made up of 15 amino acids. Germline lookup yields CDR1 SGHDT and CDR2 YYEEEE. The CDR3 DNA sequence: TGTGCCAGCAGCTTGGGAGGAGGGGGCAATTCACCCCTCCACTTT. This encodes CASSLGGGGNSPLHF.

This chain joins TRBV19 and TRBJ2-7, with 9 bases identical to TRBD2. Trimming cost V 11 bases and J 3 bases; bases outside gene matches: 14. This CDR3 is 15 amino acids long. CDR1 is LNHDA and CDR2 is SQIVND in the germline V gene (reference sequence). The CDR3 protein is CASGQSAGGLYEQYF. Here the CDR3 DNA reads TGTGCCTCGGGACAGTCAGCGGGAGGCCTCTACGAGCAGTACTTC.

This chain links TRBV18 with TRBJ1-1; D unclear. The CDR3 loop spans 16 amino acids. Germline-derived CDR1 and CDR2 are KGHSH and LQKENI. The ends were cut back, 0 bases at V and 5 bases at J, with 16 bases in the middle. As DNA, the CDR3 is TGTGCCAGCTCACCACCAGGGAGAAAGGGTAGTACTGAAGCTTTCTTT. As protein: CASSPPGRKGSTEAFF.

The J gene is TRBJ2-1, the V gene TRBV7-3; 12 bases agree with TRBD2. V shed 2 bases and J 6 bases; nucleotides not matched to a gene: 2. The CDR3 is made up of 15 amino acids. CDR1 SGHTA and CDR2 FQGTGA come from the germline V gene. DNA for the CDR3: TGTGCCAGCAGCTTACTAGCGGGAGGGCCCAATGAGCAGTTCTTC. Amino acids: CASSLLAGGPNEQFF.

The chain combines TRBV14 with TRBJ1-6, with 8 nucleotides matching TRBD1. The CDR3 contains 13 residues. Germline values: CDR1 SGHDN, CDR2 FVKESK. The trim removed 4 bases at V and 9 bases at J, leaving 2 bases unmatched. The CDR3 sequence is CASSPDRASPLHF. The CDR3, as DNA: TGTGCCAGCAGCCCGGACAGGGCTTCACCCCTCCACTTT.

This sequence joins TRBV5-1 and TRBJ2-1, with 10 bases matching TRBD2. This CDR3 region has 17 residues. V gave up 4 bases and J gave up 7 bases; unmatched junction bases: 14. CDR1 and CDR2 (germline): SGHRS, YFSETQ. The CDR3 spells CASSANLPSGSLNEQFF. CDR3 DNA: TGCGCCAGCAGCGCAAACCTCCCTAGCGGGAGTTTGAATGAGCAGTTCTTC.

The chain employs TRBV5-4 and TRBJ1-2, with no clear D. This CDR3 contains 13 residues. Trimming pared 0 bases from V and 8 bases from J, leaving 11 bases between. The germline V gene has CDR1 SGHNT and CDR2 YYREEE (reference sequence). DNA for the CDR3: TGTGCCAGCAGCTTGGCGGGAGGTAAAGGCTACACCTTC. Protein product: CASSLAGGKGYTF.

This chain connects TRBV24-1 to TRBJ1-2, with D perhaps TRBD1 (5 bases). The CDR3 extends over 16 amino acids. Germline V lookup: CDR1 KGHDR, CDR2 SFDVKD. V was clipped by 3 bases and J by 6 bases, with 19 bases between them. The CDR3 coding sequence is TGTGCCACCAGTGATCCCGCCGGCTCAGGGAAGAATGGCTACACCTTC. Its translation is CATSDPAGSGKNGYTF.

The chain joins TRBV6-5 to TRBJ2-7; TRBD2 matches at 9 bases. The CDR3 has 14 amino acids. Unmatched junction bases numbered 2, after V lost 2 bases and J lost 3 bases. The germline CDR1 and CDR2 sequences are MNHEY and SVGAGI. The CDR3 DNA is TGTGCCAGCAGTTACGAGCGGGGGGACTACGAGCAGTACTTC. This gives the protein CASSYERGDYEQYF.

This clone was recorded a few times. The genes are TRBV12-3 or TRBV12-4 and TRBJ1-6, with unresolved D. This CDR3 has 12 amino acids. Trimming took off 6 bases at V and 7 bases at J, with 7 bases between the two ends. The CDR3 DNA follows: TGTGCCAGCAGGAAAGAGAATTCACCCCTCCACTTT. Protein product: CASRKENSPLHF.

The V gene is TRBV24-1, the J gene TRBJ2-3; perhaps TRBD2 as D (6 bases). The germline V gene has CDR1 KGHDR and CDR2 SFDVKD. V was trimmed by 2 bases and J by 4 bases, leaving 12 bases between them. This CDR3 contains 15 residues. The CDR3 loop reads CATSDSGELADTQYF. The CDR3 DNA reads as TGTGCCACCAGTGATTCGGGGGAGTTGGCAGATACGCAGTATTTT.

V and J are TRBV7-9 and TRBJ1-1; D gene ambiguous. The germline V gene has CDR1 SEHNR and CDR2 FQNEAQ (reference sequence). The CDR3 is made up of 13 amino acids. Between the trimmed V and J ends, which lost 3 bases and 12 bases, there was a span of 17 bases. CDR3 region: CASSFNTAPATFF. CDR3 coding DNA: TGTGCCAGCAGCTTCAACACCGCCCCTGCAACTTTCTTT. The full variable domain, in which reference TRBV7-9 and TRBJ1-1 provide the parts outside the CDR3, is DTGVSQNPRHKITKRGQNVTFRCDPISEHNRLYWYRQTLGQGPEFLTYFQNEAQLEKSRLLSDRFSAERPKGSFSTLEIQRTEQGDSAMYLCASSFNTAPATFFGQGTRLTVV.

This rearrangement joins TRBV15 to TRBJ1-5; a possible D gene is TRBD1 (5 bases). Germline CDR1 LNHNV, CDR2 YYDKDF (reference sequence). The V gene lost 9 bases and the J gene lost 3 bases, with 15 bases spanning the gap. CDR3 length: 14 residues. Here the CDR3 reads CATQSRVYNQPQHF. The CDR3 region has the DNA TGTGCCACTCAGTCCAGGGTGTACAATCAGCCCCAGCATTTT.

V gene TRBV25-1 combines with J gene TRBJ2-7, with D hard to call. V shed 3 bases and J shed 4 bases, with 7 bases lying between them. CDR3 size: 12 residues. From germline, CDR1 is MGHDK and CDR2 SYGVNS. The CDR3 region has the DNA TGTGCCAGCAGTGAGAGTTTTTACGAGCAGTACTTC. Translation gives CASSESFYEQYF.

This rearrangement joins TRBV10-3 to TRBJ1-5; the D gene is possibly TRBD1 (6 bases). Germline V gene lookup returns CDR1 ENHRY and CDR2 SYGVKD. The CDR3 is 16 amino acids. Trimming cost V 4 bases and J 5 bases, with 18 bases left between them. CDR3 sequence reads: CAISVGVGAGDQPQHF. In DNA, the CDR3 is TGTGCCATCAGTGTGGGCGTGGGGGCAGGTGATCAGCCCCAGCATTTT.

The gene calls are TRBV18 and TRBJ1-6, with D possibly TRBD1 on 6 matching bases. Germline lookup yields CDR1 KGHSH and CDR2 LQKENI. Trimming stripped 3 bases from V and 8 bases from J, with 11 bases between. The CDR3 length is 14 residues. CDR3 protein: CASSPRAGDSPLHF. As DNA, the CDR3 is TGTGCCAGCTCACCGAGGGCAGGGGATTCACCCCTCCACTTT. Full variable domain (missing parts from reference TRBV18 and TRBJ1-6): NAGVMQNPRHLVRRRGQEARLRCSPMKGHSHVYWYRQLPEEGLKFMVYLQKENIIDESGMPKERFSAEFPKEGPSILRIQQVVRGDSAAYFCASSPRAGDSPLHFGNGTRLTVT.

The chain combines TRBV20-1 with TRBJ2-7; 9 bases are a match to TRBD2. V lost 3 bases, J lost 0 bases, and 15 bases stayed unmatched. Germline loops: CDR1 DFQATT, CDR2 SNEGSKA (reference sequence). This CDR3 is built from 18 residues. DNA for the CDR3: TGCAGTGCTAGTGGGCGCTTAATGGGGCGGGAGGGCTCCTACGAGCAGTACTTC. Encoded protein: CSASGRLMGREGSYEQYF.

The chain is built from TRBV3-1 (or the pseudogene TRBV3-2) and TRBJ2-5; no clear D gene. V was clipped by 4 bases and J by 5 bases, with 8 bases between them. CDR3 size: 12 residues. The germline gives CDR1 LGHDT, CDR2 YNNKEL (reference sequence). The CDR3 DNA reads TGTGCCAGCAGCCCGATCAGGGAGACCCAGTACTTC. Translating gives CASSPIRETQYF.

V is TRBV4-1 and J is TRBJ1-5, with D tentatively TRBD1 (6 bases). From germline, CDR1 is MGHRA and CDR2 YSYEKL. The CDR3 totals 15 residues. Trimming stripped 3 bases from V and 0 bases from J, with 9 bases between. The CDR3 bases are TGCGCCAGCAGCCAGGGACACTATAGCAATCAGCCCCAGCATTTT. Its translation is CASSQGHYSNQPQHF.

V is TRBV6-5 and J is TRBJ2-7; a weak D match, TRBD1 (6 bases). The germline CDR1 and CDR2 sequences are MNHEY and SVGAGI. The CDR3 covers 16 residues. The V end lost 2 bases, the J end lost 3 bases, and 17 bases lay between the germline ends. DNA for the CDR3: TGTGCCAGCAGTTACAAAGGGGGATTTGGGGGCTACGAGCAGTACTTC. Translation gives CASSYKGGFGGYEQYF.

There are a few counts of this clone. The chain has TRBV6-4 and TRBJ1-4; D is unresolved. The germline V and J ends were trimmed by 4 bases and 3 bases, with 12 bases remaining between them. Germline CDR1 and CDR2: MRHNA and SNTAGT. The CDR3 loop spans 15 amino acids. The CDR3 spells CASSATQASNEKLFF. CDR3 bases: TGTGCCAGCAGTGCAACGCAGGCTTCTAATGAAAAACTGTTTTTT.

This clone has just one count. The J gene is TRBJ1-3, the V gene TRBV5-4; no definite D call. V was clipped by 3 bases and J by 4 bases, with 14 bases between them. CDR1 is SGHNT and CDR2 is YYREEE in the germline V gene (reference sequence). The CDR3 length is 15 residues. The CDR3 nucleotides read TGTGCCAGCAGCTCCCCCACGGGGAGCGGAAACACCATATATTTT. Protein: CASSSPTGSGNTIYF. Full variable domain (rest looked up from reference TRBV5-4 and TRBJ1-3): ETGVTQSPTHLIKTRGQQVTLRCSSQSGHNTVSWYQQALGQGPQFIFQYYREEENGRGNFPPRFSGLQFPNYSSELNVNALELDDSALYLCASSSPTGSGNTIYFGEGSWLTVV.

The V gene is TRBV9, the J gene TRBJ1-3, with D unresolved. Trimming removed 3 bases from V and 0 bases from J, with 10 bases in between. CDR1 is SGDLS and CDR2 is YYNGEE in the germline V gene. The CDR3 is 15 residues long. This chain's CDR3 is CASSALTDSGNTIYF. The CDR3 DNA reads TGTGCCAGCAGCGCGCTAACAGACTCTGGAAACACCATATATTTT.

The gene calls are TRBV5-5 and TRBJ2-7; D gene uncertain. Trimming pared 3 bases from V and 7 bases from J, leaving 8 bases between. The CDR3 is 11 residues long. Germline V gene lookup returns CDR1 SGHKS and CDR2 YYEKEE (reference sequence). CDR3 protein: CASSWIGEQYF. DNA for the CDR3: TGTGCCAGCAGCTGGATCGGGGAGCAGTACTTC.

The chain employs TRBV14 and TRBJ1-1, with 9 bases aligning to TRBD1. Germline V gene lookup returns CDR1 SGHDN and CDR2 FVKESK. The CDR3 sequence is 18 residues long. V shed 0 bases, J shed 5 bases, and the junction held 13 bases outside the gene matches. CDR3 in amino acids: CASSQEPRRGTGKTEAFF. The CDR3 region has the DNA TGTGCCAGCAGCCAAGAACCCCGAAGGGGGACAGGGAAAACTGAAGCTTTCTTT.

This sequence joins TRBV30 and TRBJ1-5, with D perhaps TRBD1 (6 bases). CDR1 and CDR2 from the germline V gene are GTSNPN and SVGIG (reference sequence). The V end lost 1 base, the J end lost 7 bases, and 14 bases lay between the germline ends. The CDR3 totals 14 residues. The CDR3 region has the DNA TGTGCCTGGAGTGGCCAACAGGGCTGGCAGCCCCAGCATTTT. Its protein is CAWSGQQGWQPQHF.